These 12 T cell receptor beta chains were sequenced from one sample in a study of control samples from healthy donors and cancer patients. Sequencing was performed with immunoSEQ multiplex PCR; in TCRdb, only in-frame clones are kept and a portion is missing. The sample lists under 200,000 clones, around 90% occurring once. Sequences were obtained from blood. Receptors originate from a woman in her 30s in good health.

CDR3 residues: CASSRNTGMGETQYF. As DNA, the CDR3 is TGTGCCAGCTCACGTAATACAGGGATGGGAGAGACCCAGTACTTC. The chain employs TRBV18 and TRBJ2-5, with D perhaps TRBD1 (6 bases). CDR1 and CDR2 (germline): KGHSH, LQKENI. This CDR3 comprises 15 residues. Between the trimmed V and J ends, which lost 4 bases and 4 bases, there was a span of 16 bases.

This rearrangement joins TRBV4-1 to TRBJ2-7; D not certain. Deletions cut 1 base from V and 2 bases from J, with 15 bases between. Germline V lookup: CDR1 MGHRA, CDR2 YSYEKL. This CDR3 region has 16 residues. Here the CDR3 reads CASSQGSGRPPYEQYF. CDR3 sequence (DNA): TGCGCCAGCAGCCAAGGGTCGGGTAGGCCACCCTACGAGCAGTACTTC.

The gene calls are TRBV27 and TRBJ2-3; TRBD1 matches at 9 bases. The CDR3 has 16 residues. Germline values: CDR1 MNHEY, CDR2 SMNVEV (reference sequence). V lost 2 bases and J lost 4; bases outside the gene matches: 7. The CDR3 DNA sequence: TGTGCCAGCAGTTTAGAGGGACAGGGAGGGCCAGATACGCAGTATTTT. It yields the protein CASSLEGQGGPDTQYF.

The chain recombines TRBV9 with TRBJ1-2, with 7 bases matching TRBD1. Germline CDR1 reads SGDLS; CDR2 reads YYNGEE. This CDR3 has 17 amino acids. With V trimmed by 4 bases and J by 8 bases, 20 bases remained unmatched. Here the CDR3 DNA reads TGTGCCAGCAGCCCTCCGGCGCCCCGTAGGGGGCGATGGGGCTACACCTTC. Protein sequence: CASSPPAPRRGRWGYTF. The full variable domain, with the rest looked up from reference TRBV9 and TRBJ1-2, is DSGVTQTPKHLITATGQRVTLRCSPRSGDLSVYWYQQSLDQGLQFLIQYYNGEERAKGNILERFSAQQFPDLHSELNLSSLELGDSALYFCASSPPAPRRGRWGYTFGSGTRLTVV.

The V and J genes are TRBV3-1 (or the pseudogene TRBV3-2) and TRBJ1-2; tentatively, D is TRBD1 (6 bases). Germline CDR1 and CDR2: LGHDT and YNNKEL (reference sequence). Trimming took off 4 bases at V and 5 bases at J, with 14 bases between the two ends. CDR3 length: 14 residues. CDR3 DNA: TGTGCCAGCAGCCTAGGGGGTAGCTCTTATGGCTACACCTTC. Translation gives CASSLGGSSYGYTF.

Only one count was recorded for this clone. The chain couples TRBV28 to TRBJ1-6; 10 bases are shared with TRBD1. There are 15 residues in the CDR3. CDR1 is MDHEN and CDR2 is SYDVKM in the germline V gene. V was pared by 3 bases and J by 9 bases, with 5 bases of the junction left unmatched. DNA for the CDR3: TGTGCCAGCAGTTTGCCCGGACAGGGGGGTTCACCCCTCCACTTT. Its translation: CASSLPGQGGSPLHF.

The rearrangement links TRBV5-1 to TRBJ1-4; the match to TRBD1 covers 8 bases. V lost 3 bases, J lost 5 bases, and 6 bases stayed unmatched. The CDR3 is made up of 15 amino acids. Germline-derived CDR1 and CDR2 are SGHRS and YFSETQ. CDR3: CASSSDRTGNEKLFF. As DNA, the CDR3 is TGCGCCAGCAGCTCGGACAGGACAGGGAATGAAAAACTGTTTTTT.

The chain recombines TRBV11-3 with TRBJ2-2; TRBD2 agrees at 13 bases. The CDR3 covers 18 residues. J lost 5 bases, V lost 5 bases, and 11 bases had no gene match. The germline CDR1 and CDR2 sequences are SGHNT and YENEEA. CDR3 region: CASSPGLAGVWGTGELFF. The CDR3 coding sequence is TGTGCCAGCAGCCCAGGACTAGCGGGAGTTTGGGGGACCGGGGAGCTGTTTTTT.

CDR3 protein: CSAPASYEQYF. The CDR3, as DNA: TGCAGTGCCCCCGCGAGCTACGAGCAGTACTTC. The chain carries TRBV20-1 and TRBJ2-7; D gene unclear. The germline CDR1 and CDR2 sequences are DFQATT and SNEGSKA (reference sequence). Trimming shortened V by 6 bases and J by 3 bases, and 9 bases separated the two germline ends. This CDR3 region has 11 residues.

V and J are TRBV29-1 and TRBJ2-7; D remains ambiguous. The length of the CDR3 is 12 residues. Germline assignment: CDR1 SQVTM and CDR2 ANQGSEA. V lost 5 bases and J lost 1, with 9 bases in between. The CDR3 region is CSVSPSSYEQYF. CDR3 bases: TGCAGCGTTAGCCCGAGTTCCTACGAGCAGTACTTC.

This clone was detected once. The gene calls are TRBV5-1 and TRBJ2-7; TRBD1 aligns across 7 bases. This CDR3 has 15 residues. Germline CDR1 reads SGHRS; CDR2 reads YFSETQ. After removal of 5 bases from V and 4 bases from J, the junction contained 12 bases not matched to a gene. This chain's CDR3 is CASSFTQGVFYEQYF. The CDR3 DNA reads TGCGCCAGCAGTTTTACCCAGGGGGTTTTTTACGAGCAGTACTTC.

The chain carries TRBV9 and TRBJ1-1; 7 bases are a match to TRBD1. Germline V gene lookup returns CDR1 SGDLS and CDR2 YYNGEE. This CDR3 comprises 17 residues. Unmatched junction bases numbered 15, after V lost 4 bases and J lost 3 bases. CDR3 region: CASSSLTGRRLDTEAFF. The CDR3 coding sequence is TGTGCCAGCAGCTCCCTGACAGGGAGACGGTTGGACACTGAAGCTTTCTTT.